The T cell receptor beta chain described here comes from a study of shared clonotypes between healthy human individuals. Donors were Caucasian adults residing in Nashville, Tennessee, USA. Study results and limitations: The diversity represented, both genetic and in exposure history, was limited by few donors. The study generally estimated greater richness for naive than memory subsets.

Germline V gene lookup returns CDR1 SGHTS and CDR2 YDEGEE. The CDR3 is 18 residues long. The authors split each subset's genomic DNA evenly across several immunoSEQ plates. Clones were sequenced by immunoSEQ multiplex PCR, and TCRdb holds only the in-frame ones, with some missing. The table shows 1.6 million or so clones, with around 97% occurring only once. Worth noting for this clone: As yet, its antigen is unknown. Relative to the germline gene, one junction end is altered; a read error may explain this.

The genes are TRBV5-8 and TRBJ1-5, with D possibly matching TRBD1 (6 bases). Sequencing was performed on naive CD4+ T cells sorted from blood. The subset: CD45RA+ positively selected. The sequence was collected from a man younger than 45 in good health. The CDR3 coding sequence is TGTGCCAGCGGCTTCTCACTCACAACAGGGATAGGGGGTCAGCCCCAGCATTTT. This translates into CASGFSLTTGIGGQPQHF.